One sample yielded the 16 T cell receptor beta chains listed below, sequenced in a study of response to subunit inactivated influenza vaccine. TCRdb reprocessed the RT-PCR reads with MiXCR, giving one entry per CDR3 protein. This sample yields about 570,000 distinct CDR3 sequences, of which about 10% are seen a single time; more than 9.5% belongs to the top ten. These same records also appear under a second study, on T cells expressing NK-cell markers. From that study: A 5'RACE template switching approach incorporating UMIs was used to make TCR beta cDNA.

The input for sequencing was PBMCs from blood, taken on the day of vaccination. Receptors originate from a man aged 45-65 years who received an inactivated influenza vaccine.

There are a few counts of this clonotype. The chain employs TRBV6-2 or TRBV6-3 and TRBJ2-2; D is possibly TRBD2 (5 bases). Germline assignment: CDR1 MNHEY and CDR2 SVGEGT. The CDR3 runs 16 residues. V was pared by 5 bases and J by 0 bases, with 13 bases between. CDR3 in amino acids: CASSDGEFANTGELFF. In DNA form, the CDR3 reads TGTGCCAGCAGTGACGGGGAGTTCGCGAACACCGGGGAGCTGTTTTTT.

The genes are TRBV5-1 and TRBJ2-3, with D unresolved. Trimming left V 1 base short and J 4 bases short, with 10 bases between. CDR3 length: 14 amino acids. Germline V CDR1 and CDR2: SGHRS, YFSETQ. CDR3 bases: TGCGCCAGCAGCTTGTGGCCGGGCCCAGATACGCAGTATTTT. Amino acid sequence: CASSLWPGPDTQYF. Drawing the rest from reference TRBV5-1 and TRBJ2-3, the complete variable domain is KAGVTQTPRYLIKTRGQQVTLSCSPISGHRSVSWYQQTPGQGLQFLFEYFSETQRNKGNFPGRFSGRQFSNSRSEMNVSTLELGDSALYLCASSLWPGPDTQYFGPGTRLTVL.

This clonotype was seen a handful of times. V is TRBV2 and J is TRBJ1-5; no clear D. This CDR3 comprises 14 residues. V lost 7 bases and J 0 bases, leaving 10 bases between the germline ends. The germline V gene encodes CDR1 SNHLY and CDR2 FYNNEI. CDR3 bases: TGTGCCAGCATGGCGGGGTATAGCAATCAGCCCCAGCATTTT. Protein: CASMAGYSNQPQHF.

This clonotype was picked up a small number of times. The chain carries TRBV20-1 and TRBJ2-7, with unresolved D. Germline values: CDR1 DFQATT, CDR2 SNEGSKA (reference sequence). This CDR3 contains 14 residues. Trimming took off 6 bases at V and 5 bases at J, with 20 bases between the two ends. This CDR3 reads CSAERRGRANEQYF. The DNA for the CDR3 is TGCAGTGCCGAAAGGAGAGGAAGGGCTAACGAGCAGTACTTC.

This clonotype was recorded a few times. V is TRBV12-3 or TRBV12-4 and J is TRBJ2-5; possibly TRBD2 for D (6 bases). The CDR3 has 15 amino acids. V lost 3 bases and J lost 5, with 16 bases in between. Here the CDR3 DNA reads TGTGCCAGCAGTTTGGGCCAGGAGGGTATGGAGACCCAGTACTTC. Encoded protein: CASSLGQEGMETQYF.

The V and J genes are TRBV20-1 and TRBJ1-2; TRBD1 is a possible D gene (6 bases). The CDR3 covers 16 residues. CDR1 is DFQATT, CDR2 SNEGSKA, per germline (reference sequence). Trimming shortened V by 0 bases and J by 8 bases, and 22 bases separated the two germline ends. The CDR3 is CSARDRGTLDPRGYTF. DNA for the CDR3: TGCAGTGCTAGAGATCGGGGGACACTCGATCCTAGGGGCTACACCTTC.

A few counts support this clonotype. The rearrangement joins TRBV4-2 to TRBJ2-1; the match to TRBD1 covers 10 bases. Germline V lookup: CDR1 LGHNA, CDR2 YNFKEQ. V gave up 0 bases and J gave up 2 bases; unmatched junction bases: 7. The CDR3 runs to 18 residues. The CDR3 DNA reads as TGTGCCAGCAGCCAAGATAGGGGGGGGACAGGGGCCTACAATGAGCAGTTCTTC. Translated: CASSQDRGGTGAYNEQFF.

In this sample, this clonotype turned up many times. CDR3 nucleotides: TGTGCCAGCAGTCCCCAGGGGCCGAGAGATACGCAGTATTTT. This encodes CASSPQGPRDTQYF. The chain has TRBV12-3 or TRBV12-4 and TRBJ2-3; the D gene is possibly TRBD1 (6 bases). This CDR3 has 14 residues. V dropped 5 bases and J dropped 5 bases, with 14 bases sitting between them.

The chain is built from TRBV29-1 and TRBJ1-5, with TRBD1 matching 7 bases. V shed 4 bases, J shed 2 bases, and the junction held 5 bases outside the gene matches. Per germline, CDR1 SQVTM and CDR2 ANQGSEA. The CDR3 has 14 amino acids. CDR3 nucleotide sequence: TGCAGCGTTGGAACCGGGACAGGCAATCAGCCCCAGCATTTT. This encodes CSVGTGTGNQPQHF.

In regard to this clonotype: At one boundary the junction diverges from the germline segment, which might be a read error. This chain joins TRBV5-1 and TRBJ2-1, with TRBD1 matching over 9 bases. The CDR3 is 15 amino acids. Germline CDR1 is SGHRS and CDR2 is YFSETQ. The DNA of the CDR3 is TGCGCCAGCAGCTTGACAGGGGGCATCTACAGTGAGCAGTTCTTC. Residues: CASSLTGGIYSEQFF.

The gene calls are TRBV6-2 or TRBV6-3 and TRBJ1-5; D gene unclear. Trimming stripped 6 bases from V and 9 bases from J, with 9 bases between. This CDR3 region has 11 residues. Germline CDR1 MNHEY, CDR2 SVGEGT. The CDR3 nucleotides read TGTGCCAGCAGCTCCCCAGGGCCCCAGCATTTT. Translating gives CASSSPGPQHF.

This clonotype was seen a handful of times. The chain has TRBV30 and TRBJ1-1; 7 positions match TRBD1. Losses at the gene ends were 4 bases for V and 4 bases for J; bases not matched to a gene: 6. Germline V lookup: CDR1 GTSNPN, CDR2 SVGIG (reference sequence). The CDR3 contains 13 residues. The CDR3 reads CAWTETGLTEAFF. In DNA, the CDR3 is TGTGCCTGGACCGAGACAGGGCTCACTGAAGCTTTCTTT.

The chain employs TRBV10-3 and TRBJ2-7, with D hard to call. The ends were cut back, 6 bases at V and 2 bases at J, with 14 bases in the middle. The CDR3 runs to 14 residues. Looked up from germline, CDR1 is ENHRY and CDR2 is SYGVKD. CDR3 in amino acids: CAISKEGPTYEQYF. The CDR3 DNA reads TGTGCCATCAGCAAGGAAGGACCAACCTACGAGCAGTACTTC.

The chain carries TRBV7-8 and TRBJ2-7, with 11 bases identical to TRBD2. CDR1 and CDR2 from the germline V gene are SGHVS and FQNEAQ. This CDR3 contains 13 residues. The junction had 4 bases not matched to a gene; V was cut back by 7 bases and J by 5 bases. The CDR3 DNA follows: TGTGCCAGCACGCCACTAGCGGGAGACGAGCAGTACTTC. Translating it yields CASTPLAGDEQYF.

The chain joins TRBV29-1 to TRBJ2-7; 9 bases align to TRBD1. Germline V lookup: CDR1 SQVTM, CDR2 ANQGSEA. The CDR3 is 16 residues long. Trimming at V came to 1 base and at J to 2 bases, leaving 9 bases not matched to a gene. CDR3 sequence reads: CSVEGGRDREPYEQYF. Written as DNA, the CDR3 is TGCAGCGTTGAAGGGGGCCGGGACAGGGAACCCTACGAGCAGTACTTC.

The genes are TRBV20-1 and TRBJ2-1; D is unclear. V was pared by 5 bases and J by 5 bases, with 4 bases between. CDR1 and CDR2 (germline): DFQATT, SNEGSKA (reference sequence). There are 10 residues in the CDR3. The CDR3 sequence is CSARNNEQFF. The CDR3, as DNA: TGCAGTGCTCGGAACAATGAGCAGTTCTTC.